This note documents a single T cell receptor (beta chain) sequence. This sample was included in a study of blood T cell repertoires in COVID-19. Study-level background: COVID-19 samples, acute and convalescent, were from the United States, Italy and Spain. Sources were T cells, B-cell-depleted T cells, or PBMCs; the material itself was cDNA or gDNA.

In the authors' methods: Reference gene primer amplification yielded estimated nucleated cell counts. The assay was immunoSEQ multiplex PCR, and TCRdb's table has in-frame clones only and misses some. V and J calls and clone size are those listed in that table; D and trimming were worked out from the DNA. Among 150,000 to 160,000 clones listed, approximately 80% were seen once. Trimming took off 2 bases at V and 8 bases at J, with 9 bases between the two ends. This CDR3 has 12 amino acids. Germline CDR1 is LGHDT and CDR2 is YNNKEL (reference sequence). This clonotype originated in a man aged 55-75 years with acute or convalescent COVID-19. The specimen sequenced was peripheral blood. The chain links TRBV3-1 (or the pseudogene TRBV3-2) to TRBJ1-1; D remains ambiguous. The CDR3 protein is CASSQFGEEAFF. Here the CDR3 DNA reads TGTGCCAGCAGCCAATTCGGGGAAGAAGCTTTCTTT.